Listed here are 12 T cell receptor beta chains from one sample, sequenced in a study of CXCR3-negative and CXCR3-positive naive CD8 T cells. cDNA libraries for TRB were generated by 5' RACE incorporating UMI labels. TCRdb reprocessed the 5' RACE reads and keeps a single row for each CDR3 protein, giving no DNA. This sample's table reports roughly 29,000 distinct CDR3 sequences. Sequenced input: memory CD8+ T cells from blood. The receptors stem from a human donor in good health. Some clones in this sample may be carry-over from other donors' samples.

This sequence joins TRBV5-6 and TRBJ2-2. CDR3 size: 14 residues. CDR1 and CDR2 from the germline V gene are SGHDT and YYEEEE. CDR3 in amino acids: CASSLGANTGELFF.

CDR3 residues: CASSLWGNSNQPQHF. The chain employs TRBV28 and TRBJ1-5. Germline V lookup: CDR1 MDHEN, CDR2 SYDVKM. The CDR3 consists of 15 residues. The full variable domain, its missing parts supplied by reference TRBV28 and TRBJ1-5, is DVKVTQSSRYLVKRTGEKVFLECVQDMDHENMFWYRQDPGLGLRLIYFSYDVKMKEKGDIPEGYSVSREKKERFSLILESASTNQTSMYLCASSLWGNSNQPQHFGDGTRLSIL.

This chain joins TRBV5-1 and TRBJ1-2; absent DNA, TCRdb's TRBD1 call cannot be checked. Germline V gene data show CDR1 as SGHRS and CDR2 as YFSETQ. This CDR3 comprises 13 residues. The CDR3 sequence: CASSPEQGEGYTF.

The V call is TRBV5-4, the J call TRBJ2-1. This CDR3 comprises 11 residues. CDR1 is SGHNT and CDR2 is YYREEE in the germline V gene (reference sequence). This CDR3 reads CASSSYNEQFF. Filled out from reference TRBV5-4 and TRBJ2-1, the complete variable domain reads ETGVTQSPTHLIKTRGQQVTLRCSSQSGHNTVSWYQQALGQGPQFIFQYYREEENGRGNFPPRFSGLQFPNYSSELNVNALELDDSALYLCASSSYNEQFFGPGTRLTVL.

The chain couples TRBV7-3 to TRBJ2-2; TCRdb's D call, TRBD2, is unchecked because there is no DNA. The CDR3 runs 13 residues. The germline V gene has CDR1 SGHTA and CDR2 FQGTGA. The CDR3 loop is CASSPSAGRELFF.

J is TRBJ1-2 and V is TRBV2. Germline assignment: CDR1 SNHLY and CDR2 FYNNEI. This CDR3 is built from 14 residues. CDR3 region: CASSPIVGIYGYTF.

The chain is built from TRBV11-3 and TRBJ2-1; TCRdb selects TRBD2, and the lack of DNA leaves this call unchecked. The CDR3 sequence is 16 residues long. Germline loops: CDR1 SGHNT, CDR2 YENEEA. CDR3 sequence reads: CASSPRSVGRSDEQFF.

This sequence joins TRBV5-1 and TRBJ2-1. CDR3 length equals 14 residues. Germline values: CDR1 SGHRS, CDR2 YFSETQ. The CDR3 sequence is CASSLAGAYSEQFF. Full variable domain (outside the CDR3, taken from reference TRBV5-1 and TRBJ2-1): KAGVTQTPRYLIKTRGQQVTLSCSPISGHRSVSWYQQTPGQGLQFLFEYFSETQRNKGNFPGRFSGRQFSNSRSEMNVSTLELGDSALYLCASSLAGAYSEQFFGPGTRLTVL.

This sequence joins TRBV20-1 and TRBJ2-3; TCRdb proposes TRBD2, but this gene call is untestable without DNA. This CDR3 has 16 residues. CDR1 DFQATT and CDR2 SNEGSKA come from the germline V gene (reference sequence). The CDR3 is CSARPWTSAGTDTQYF.

The chain has TRBV4-3 and TRBJ2-3; the TCRdb call, TRBD1, lacks DNA for checking. The CDR3 extends over 15 amino acids. Per germline, CDR1 LGHNA and CDR2 YSLEER. CDR3 protein: CASSQSTGGPDTQYF.

J is TRBJ2-7 and V is TRBV5-1. Germline CDR1 SGHRS, CDR2 YFSETQ. The CDR3 is 15 amino acids. CDR3 protein: CASSLVQGFPYEQYF.

The chain is built from TRBV6-2 or TRBV6-3 and TRBJ2-5. CDR3 length equals 15 residues. Germline CDR1 is MNHEY and CDR2 is SVGEGT. The CDR3 sequence is CASSYPMPYQETQYF.